A single sample is the source of the 31 T cell receptor beta chains below, sequenced in a study of identical twins. TCRdb itself ran the 5' RACE reads through MiXCR, one entry per CDR3 protein. The repertoire consists of about 660,000 distinct CDR3 sequences, with 8.5% to 9% occurring once and the leading ten covering more than 0.75%. These records were also assigned to another study, of yellow fever vaccine responses in identical twins.

Source material: PBMCs. The receptor set was obtained from a woman between 18 and 30 years old in good health.

This clonotype was counted many times. The chain combines TRBV5-5 with TRBJ2-7; D perhaps matches TRBD2 (5 bases). V shed 0 bases and J shed 3 bases, with 13 bases lying between them. Looked up from germline, CDR1 is SGHKS and CDR2 is YYEKEE (reference sequence). The CDR3 is made up of 15 amino acids. DNA of the CDR3: TGTGCCAGCAGCTTGGTACCGGATCGGGACTACGAGCAGTACTTC. Translated, it gives CASSLVPDRDYEQYF.

V and J are TRBV20-1 and TRBJ1-2, with TRBD1 as a possible D gene (5 bases). The CDR3 totals 14 residues. Trimming pared 0 bases from V and 0 bases from J, leaving 8 bases between. Germline lookup yields CDR1 DFQATT and CDR2 SNEGSKA (reference sequence). The CDR3 DNA is TGCAGTGCTAGAGATCTGGGGGCTAACTATGGCTACACCTTC. Its protein is CSARDLGANYGYTF.

This clonotype was seen more than once but under ten times. The rearrangement links TRBV3-1 to TRBJ2-5; D is uncertain. This CDR3 spans 13 amino acids. The germline CDR1 and CDR2 sequences are LGHDT and YNNKEL (reference sequence). Between the trimmed V and J ends, which lost 1 base and 8 bases, there was a span of 11 bases. The CDR3 DNA reads TGTGCCAGCAGCCAAGTGGAGCACGTAACCCAGTACTTC. It translates to CASSQVEHVTQYF.

The chain uses TRBV11-2 and TRBJ2-1; D gene ambiguous. This CDR3 has 13 residues. CDR1 and CDR2 (germline): SGHAT, FQNNGV. Trimming took off 0 bases at V and 5 bases at J, with 5 bases between the two ends. CDR3 sequence reads: CASSLDPNNEQFF. The CDR3 region has the DNA TGTGCCAGCAGCTTAGATCCGAACAATGAGCAGTTCTTC.

This clonotype was observed at least ten times. The CDR3 nucleotides read TGTGCCAGCAGGCTACTAGCGACAGATACGCAGTATTTT. It translates to CASRLLATDTQYF. The V and J genes are TRBV12-3 or TRBV12-4 and TRBJ2-3; TRBD2 aligns across 7 bases. The CDR3 is 13 residues long. Trimming cost V 6 bases and J 3 bases; bases outside gene matches: 3.

This clonotype was seen at least ten times. The chain has TRBV6-5 and TRBJ2-7; a weak D match, TRBD1 (6 bases). Germline CDR1 reads MNHEY; CDR2 reads SVGAGI. CDR3 length: 16 residues. V was pared by 2 bases and J by 3 bases, with 17 bases between. Here the CDR3 reads CASSYSHGQLRYEQYF. The DNA for the CDR3 is TGTGCCAGCAGTTACAGCCATGGACAGCTTCGCTACGAGCAGTACTTC.

The genes are TRBV5-5 and TRBJ2-3; perhaps TRBD2 as D (6 bases). This CDR3 contains 15 residues. CDR1 SGHKS and CDR2 YYEKEE come from the germline V gene (reference sequence). Deletions cut 4 bases from V and 0 bases from J, with 12 bases between. In DNA form, the CDR3 reads TGTGCCAGCAGCGGTGGGACTCTGAGCACAGATACGCAGTATTTT. This sequence encodes CASSGGTLSTDTQYF.

Ten or more counts support this clonotype. J is TRBJ1-2 and V is TRBV30, with TRBD1 matching 8 bases. The CDR3 has 14 residues. Per germline, CDR1 GTSNPN and CDR2 SVGIG (reference sequence). Trimming at V came to 4 bases and at J to 6 bases, leaving 10 bases not matched to a gene. The CDR3 region is CAWTYGQGGDGYTF. The CDR3, as DNA: TGTGCCTGGACCTACGGACAGGGAGGGGATGGCTACACCTTC.

The chain recombines TRBV3-1 with TRBJ1-2; D not resolved. CDR1 and CDR2 (germline): LGHDT, YNNKEL (reference sequence). The CDR3 extends over 13 amino acids. V was trimmed by 0 bases and J by 8 bases, leaving 10 bases between them. This chain's CDR3 is CASSQETISGYTF. The CDR3 region has the DNA TGTGCCAGCAGCCAAGAGACAATTTCGGGCTACACCTTC.

The chain couples TRBV10-3 to TRBJ2-7; D could derive from TRBD1 or TRBD2 (5 bases each). The germline V gene has CDR1 ENHRY and CDR2 SYGVKD. The V end was cut by 10 bases, the J end by 3 bases, with 25 bases between. This CDR3 is 16 amino acids long. The CDR3 DNA follows: TGTGCCAGTACCGGGCCGGGGCAGGGTATTCGCTACGAGCAGTACTTC. Translating it yields CASTGPGQGIRYEQYF.

Written as DNA, the CDR3 is TGTGCCAGCAGCGTCAACCGAGGGACAGGGCTTACCTACGAGCAGTACTTC. Residues: CASSVNRGTGLTYEQYF. The chain is built from TRBV5-6 and TRBJ2-7; the match to TRBD1 covers 9 bases. CDR1 is SGHDT and CDR2 is YYEEEE in the germline V gene. CDR3 length: 17 residues. V dropped 4 bases and J dropped 2; count of bases not matched to a gene: 13.

J is TRBJ1-2 and V is TRBV20-1, with 9 bases identical to TRBD1. This CDR3 spans 13 amino acids. V lost 6 bases and J lost 8; bases outside the gene matches: 10. Germline values: CDR1 DFQATT, CDR2 SNEGSKA (reference sequence). The CDR3 reads CSAKQGAGLGYTF. The CDR3 region has the DNA TGCAGTGCAAAACAGGGGGCCGGCCTCGGCTACACCTTC.

The CDR3 DNA follows: TGTGCCAGCAGTGAGGCAGACATGTCCAATGAGCAGTTCTTC. Translated, it gives CASSEADMSNEQFF. This sequence joins TRBV25-1 and TRBJ2-1; D is uncertain. Germline CDR1 reads MGHDK; CDR2 reads SYGVNS. V was shortened by 3 bases and J by 6 bases, with 12 bases between the two germline ends. This CDR3 has 14 amino acids.

The gene calls are TRBV29-1 and TRBJ2-7, with 7 bases lining up with TRBD1. The V and J ends lost 2 bases and 8 bases, in that order; junction bases with no gene match: 3. Germline V gives CDR1 SQVTM, CDR2 ANQGSEA. The CDR3 consists of 11 residues. The CDR3 DNA follows: TGCAGCGTTGAACACAGGGGCCAGCAGTACTTC. Protein product: CSVEHRGQQYF.

This clonotype showed up many times. The rearrangement uses TRBV6-4 and TRBJ2-1; 16 nucleotides line up with TRBD2. The trim removed 6 bases at V and 8 bases at J, leaving 4 bases unmatched. This CDR3 is 15 amino acids long. Germline V gives CDR1 MRHNA, CDR2 SNTAGT. CDR3 bases: TGTGCCAGCAGGGGACTAGCGGGGGGGCCCGATGAGCAGTTCTTC. It codes for CASRGLAGGPDEQFF.

Many counts were recorded for this clonotype. V gene TRBV7-2 combines with J gene TRBJ2-5; 11 bases align to TRBD2. CDR1 and CDR2 from the germline V gene are SGHTA and FQGNSA. V shed 2 bases and J 5 bases; nucleotides not matched to a gene: 4. This CDR3 has 15 residues. The CDR3 reads CASSLSSGRAETQYF. As DNA, the CDR3 is TGTGCCAGCAGCTTAAGTAGCGGGAGGGCGGAGACCCAGTACTTC.

The V and J genes are TRBV5-1 and TRBJ2-5; 8 bases line up with TRBD1. CDR3 length: 15 amino acids. Trimming removed 5 bases from V and 5 bases from J; junction bases left unmatched: 11. From germline, CDR1 is SGHRS and CDR2 YFSETQ. CDR3 residues: CASRLGTGLTETQYF. Written as DNA, the CDR3 is TGCGCCAGCAGATTAGGGACAGGTCTTACGGAGACCCAGTACTTC.

The chain carries TRBV20-1 and TRBJ2-1, with 9 bases fitting TRBD2. CDR3 length: 15 amino acids. Germline lookup yields CDR1 DFQATT and CDR2 SNEGSKA (reference sequence). J lost 9 bases, V lost 0 bases, and 9 bases had no gene match. The CDR3 DNA is TGCAGTGCTAGAGACGCGGGAGGGCCGATGAGTGAGCAGTTCTTC. Its translation: CSARDAGGPMSEQFF.

This clonotype came up many times. This chain joins TRBV27 and TRBJ2-7, with D unclear. V was clipped by 5 bases and J by 3 bases, with 17 bases between them. The CDR3 length is 15 residues. CDR1 is MNHEY and CDR2 is SMNVEV in the germline V gene (reference sequence). Here the CDR3 DNA reads TGTGCCAGCAGTCTCGGAGACACAGCTTTCTACGAGCAGTACTTC. Residues: CASSLGDTAFYEQYF.

This clonotype has more than one count but fewer than ten. The rearrangement links TRBV6-5 to TRBJ2-4; TRBD2 matches 8 bases. The CDR3 loop spans 16 amino acids. The ends lost 0 bases at V and 1 base at J; junction bases unmatched: 2. The germline gives CDR1 MNHEY, CDR2 SVGAGI. The CDR3 nucleotides are TGTGCCAGCAGTTACTCTCCGGGGGGGGCCAAAAACATTCAGTACTTC. Its translation: CASSYSPGGAKNIQYF.

This clonotype was recorded at least ten times. V and J are TRBV21-1 and TRBJ2-7; the table assigns TRBD1, which was not confirmed against the DNA. TRBV21-1 is a known pseudogene. The CDR3 runs to 13 residues. The CDR3 coding sequence is TGTGCCAGCCATCCCGGCTCCGGGTACGAGCAGTACTTC. It specifies CASHPGSGYEQYF.

This clonotype was recorded a few times. This chain connects TRBV6-2 or TRBV6-3 to TRBJ2-7, with 8 bases matching TRBD1. From germline, CDR1 is MNHEY and CDR2 SVGEGT. V was pared by 2 bases and J by 5 bases, with 20 bases of the junction left unmatched. This CDR3 spans 19 amino acids. The CDR3 DNA sequence: TGTGCCAGCAGTTACGGATCGACCAGGGGGCCAACTGTTTTGAACGAGCAGTACTTC. It specifies CASSYGSTRGPTVLNEQYF.

The J gene is TRBJ2-7, the V gene TRBV20-1; 12 bases line up with TRBD2. J was trimmed by 0 bases and V by 8 bases; bases with no gene match: 8. The germline CDR1 and CDR2 sequences are DFQATT and SNEGSKA (reference sequence). The CDR3 runs to 15 residues. CDR3 in DNA: TGCAGTTCCACAGGACTAGCGGGAACCTCCTACGAGCAGTACTTC. Translating it yields CSSTGLAGTSYEQYF.

The CDR3 sequence is CSAARYEQYF. In nucleotides, the CDR3 is TGCAGTGCTGCACGCTACGAGCAGTACTTC. The chain uses TRBV20-1 and TRBJ2-7; D is uncertain. This CDR3 comprises 10 residues. The V end was cut by 5 bases, the J end by 3 bases, with 5 bases between. CDR1 DFQATT and CDR2 SNEGSKA come from the germline V gene (reference sequence).

In this sample, this clonotype turned up a few times. The chain couples TRBV25-1 to TRBJ2-7, with 7 bases that match TRBD1. V shed 8 bases and J 6 bases; nucleotides not matched to a gene: 10. Germline lookup yields CDR1 MGHDK and CDR2 SYGVNS. The CDR3 consists of 13 residues. CDR3 DNA: TGTGCCAGCGAAGGGACAGTCCCATCCGAGCAGTACTTC. Amino acids: CASEGTVPSEQYF.

V usage is TRBV12-3 or TRBV12-4 and J usage is TRBJ2-1; D remains unclear. Trimming pared 3 bases from V and 5 bases from J, leaving 8 bases between. CDR3 length equals 13 residues. CDR3 in amino acids: CASSFNSDNEQFF. Here the CDR3 DNA reads TGTGCCAGCAGTTTTAACAGCGACAATGAGCAGTTCTTC.

This clonotype has at least ten counts. V is TRBV28 and J is TRBJ2-7, with TRBD1 matching 11 bases. V lost 6 bases and J lost 4; bases outside the gene matches: 5. Germline V CDR1 and CDR2: MDHEN, SYDVKM. The CDR3 covers 14 residues. The DNA of the CDR3 is TGTGCCAGCAGGTGGACAGGGGGCAAGTACGAGCAGTACTTC. Protein product: CASRWTGGKYEQYF. The full variable domain, rest sourced from reference TRBV28 and TRBJ2-7, is DVKVTQSSRYLVKRTGEKVFLECVQDMDHENMFWYRQDPGLGLRLIYFSYDVKMKEKGDIPEGYSVSREKKERFSLILESASTNQTSMYLCASRWTGGKYEQYFGPGTRLTVT.

This clonotype occurred a few times. The rearrangement uses TRBV29-1 and TRBJ1-1, with D possibly being TRBD1 (5 bases). The CDR3 spans 14 residues. Deletions cut 6 bases from V and 2 bases from J, with 16 bases between. CDR1 SQVTM and CDR2 ANQGSEA come from the germline V gene. CDR3 sequence: CSVETGTKNTEAFF. CDR3 DNA sequence: TGCAGCGTGGAAACCGGGACCAAAAACACTGAAGCTTTCTTT. The complete variable domain, with remaining parts taken from reference TRBV29-1 and TRBJ1-1, reads SAVISQKPSRDICQRGTSLTIQCQVDSQVTMMFWYRQQPGQSLTLIATANQGSEATYESGFVIDKFPISRPNLTFSTLTVSNMSPEDSSIYLCSVETGTKNTEAFFGQGTRLTVV.

Only a few counts were recorded for this clonotype. The CDR3: CASSQERAILRGETQYF. The CDR3 bases are TGTGCCAGCAGCCAAGAAAGAGCTATTTTAAGGGGAGAGACCCAGTACTTC. V and J are TRBV3-1 and TRBJ2-5, with a weak D call TRBD1 (5 bases). CDR1 LGHDT and CDR2 YNNKEL come from the germline V gene (reference sequence). Between the trimmed V and J ends, which lost 0 bases and 4 bases, there was a span of 18 bases. The CDR3 runs to 17 residues.

This clonotype was observed a handful of times. V gene TRBV20-1 combines with J gene TRBJ2-1, with 9 bases aligning to TRBD1. Germline assignment: CDR1 DFQATT and CDR2 SNEGSKA (reference sequence). Trimming at V came to 6 bases and at J to 7 bases, leaving 13 bases not matched to a gene. The CDR3 runs 15 residues. The DNA for the CDR3 is TGCAGTGCAATAATACCGGGACAGGGCAAAAATGAGCAGTTCTTC. Translating it yields CSAIIPGQGKNEQFF.

This chain joins TRBV5-4 and TRBJ2-1; the D is unclear. Germline V CDR1 and CDR2: SGHNT, YYREEE (reference sequence). The CDR3 has 18 residues. Trimming pared 3 bases from V and 0 bases from J, leaving 19 bases between. The CDR3 DNA is TGTGCCAGCAGCTCCTTCGACCTATACTCAGGCTCCTACAATGAGCAGTTCTTC. It codes for CASSSFDLYSGSYNEQFF.